Following are 27 T cell receptor beta chains from one sample sequenced in a study of T cells in Graves' hyperthyroidism and ophthalmopathy. Amplification of TCR beta CDR3 regions was performed using RNA transcripts as template. Primed by the HTBI set, a first-round RT-PCR was run on the TCR CDR3. TCRdb reprocessed the multiplex PCR reads with MiXCR, giving one entry per CDR3 protein. The sample has under 400,000 distinct CDR3 sequences, about 15% seen once; the top ten hold more than 9.5%. Input material: blood. The receptors derive from a woman aged 55-69 years with Graves' hyperthyroidism.

This clonotype was found a few times. The genes are TRBV5-1 and TRBJ1-1; D unclear. Germline CDR1 is SGHRS and CDR2 is YFSETQ. V was clipped by 0 bases and J by 1 base, with 10 bases between them. The CDR3 spans 15 residues. The CDR3 sequence: CASSLAPDQNTEAFF. The CDR3 bases are TGCGCCAGCAGCTTGGCTCCGGACCAGAACACTGAAGCTTTCTTT.

J is TRBJ2-1 and V is TRBV18; a possible D gene is TRBD1 (5 bases). The V gene lost 0 bases and the J gene lost 0 bases, with 9 bases spanning the gap. The CDR3 runs 16 residues. The germline gives CDR1 KGHSH, CDR2 LQKENI. The CDR3 region has the DNA TGTGCCAGCTCACCACCGGGGCCAAACTCCTACAATGAGCAGTTCTTC. The encoded protein is CASSPPGPNSYNEQFF.

The V gene is TRBV6-1, the J gene TRBJ2-3; maybe TRBD1 (6 bases). V gave up 6 bases and J gave up 6 bases, with 19 bases separating them. Germline assignment: CDR1 MNHNS and CDR2 SASEGT. The CDR3 loop spans 15 amino acids. The CDR3 loop reads CASSQGPSKSDTQYF. The DNA of the CDR3 is TGTGCCAGCAGCCAGGGGCCCTCTAAATCGGATACGCAGTATTTT.

This clonotype showed up many times. The chain links TRBV11-3 to TRBJ2-5; 14 nucleotides match TRBD2. CDR1 and CDR2 (germline): SGHNT, YENEEA. The CDR3 runs to 16 residues. J gave up 5 bases and V 6 bases, and 8 bases lay outside the gene matches. CDR3 sequence: CASRSGTSGRGETQYF. The CDR3 DNA sequence: TGTGCCAGCAGGTCCGGGACTAGCGGGAGAGGCGAGACCCAGTACTTC.

This clonotype occurred many times. The V gene is TRBV7-9, the J gene TRBJ2-2; the D is unclear. There are 15 residues in the CDR3. Germline V gene data show CDR1 as SEHNR and CDR2 as FQNEAQ (reference sequence). Trimming removed 1 base from V and 6 bases from J, with 12 bases in between. The CDR3 DNA is TGTGCCAGCAGCTTAGGGAAAGGGTTCGCCGGGGAGCTGTTTTTT. This codes for CASSLGKGFAGELFF.

This clonotype was recorded at least ten times. CDR3 sequence: CALGGELRLNEQFF. Written as DNA, the CDR3 is TGCGCCCTCGGGGGGGAGTTACGGCTAAATGAGCAGTTCTTC. The chain links TRBV10-2 to TRBJ2-1, with 8 bases fitting TRBD2. In germline, CDR1 is WSHSY, CDR2 SAAADI. The CDR3 is made up of 14 amino acids. The V gene end was trimmed by 11 bases and the J gene end by 7 bases; junction bases not matched to a gene: 13.

This clonotype was seen at least ten times. The J gene is TRBJ1-5, the V gene TRBV29-1, with TRBD1 matching over 7 bases. V lost 4 bases, J lost 0 bases, and 9 bases stayed unmatched. The length of the CDR3 is 16 residues. CDR1 and CDR2 (germline): SQVTM, ANQGSEA. The CDR3 sequence: CSVVEGGMYSNQPQHF. The DNA for the CDR3 is TGCAGCGTTGTGGAAGGGGGCATGTATAGCAATCAGCCCCAGCATTTT.

This clonotype was seen many times. The CDR3 here is CAWSGLMGGTGELFF. DNA for the CDR3: TGTGCCTGGAGCGGACTAATGGGAGGAACTGGGGAGCTGTTTTTT. The rearrangement joins TRBV30 to TRBJ2-2, with D perhaps matching TRBD2 (6 bases). This CDR3 region has 15 residues. Trimming shortened V by 3 bases and J by 8 bases, and 19 bases separated the two germline ends. Germline-derived CDR1 and CDR2 are GTSNPN and SVGIG (reference sequence).

The table lists this clonotype with a few counts. The chain's CDR3 is CASSVGWDSTYEQYF. The CDR3 nucleotides are TGTGCCAGCAGCGTGGGTTGGGACAGCACCTACGAGCAGTACTTC. The chain links TRBV9 to TRBJ2-7; TRBD1 agrees at 7 bases. This CDR3 comprises 15 residues. CDR1 and CDR2 (germline): SGDLS, YYNGEE. Unmatched junction bases numbered 7, after V lost 2 bases and J lost 2 bases.

This clonotype was counted only a few times. The chain links TRBV12-5 to TRBJ1-2; D is uncertain. Trimming pared 0 bases from V and 5 bases from J, leaving 7 bases between. CDR3 length equals 13 residues. Germline lookup yields CDR1 LGHNT and CDR2 FRNRAP. CDR3 sequence reads: CASGLVTAYGYTF. Written as DNA, the CDR3 is TGTGCTAGTGGTTTGGTAACCGCTTATGGCTACACCTTC. The whole variable domain, remainder taken from reference TRBV12-5 and TRBJ1-2, is DARVTQTPRHKVTEMGQEVTMRCQPILGHNTVFWYRQTMMQGLELLAYFRNRAPLDDSGMPKDRFSAEMPDATLATLKIQPSEPRDSAVYFCASGLVTAYGYTFGSGTRLTVV.

V gene TRBV7-3 combines with J gene TRBJ1-1; the D gene is possibly TRBD1 (6 bases). This CDR3 has 14 amino acids. V lost 5 bases and J 4 bases, leaving 14 bases between the germline ends. Germline loops: CDR1 SGHTA, CDR2 FQGTGA. Here the CDR3 reads CASSPAGGRTEAFF. The CDR3 region has the DNA TGTGCCAGCAGCCCAGCGGGGGGGCGCACTGAAGCTTTCTTT. The full variable domain, with the rest looked up from reference TRBV7-3 and TRBJ1-1, is GAGVSQTPSNKVTEKGKYVELRCDPISGHTALYWYRQSLGQGPEFLIYFQGTGAADDSGLPNDRFFAVRPEGSVSTLKIQRTERGDSAVYLCASSPAGGRTEAFFGQGTRLTVV.

As to this clonotype: A single base separates this from a much larger clone, so it may be a read error. V is TRBV20-1 and J is TRBJ2-3; D is possibly TRBD2 (7 bases). CDR1 and CDR2 from the germline V gene are DFQATT and SNEGSKA (reference sequence). CDR3 size: 16 residues. V gave up 4 bases and J gave up 0 bases, with 17 bases separating them. The CDR3 nucleotides are TGCAGTGCTAAGGGGGGGGCCTTAACGAGCACAGATACGCAGTATTTT. This gives the protein CSAKGGALTSTDTQYF.

In this sample, this clonotype turned up many times. J is TRBJ2-3 and V is TRBV29-1; 11 bases line up with TRBD2. Germline lookup yields CDR1 SQVTM and CDR2 ANQGSEA. Losses at the gene ends were 4 bases for V and 1 base for J; bases not matched to a gene: 1. The CDR3 spans 14 residues. The CDR3 region has the DNA TGCAGCGTTGCACTAGCGGGAGGCACAGATACGCAGTATTTT. This gives the protein CSVALAGGTDTQYF.

This clonotype was counted at least ten times. The chain recombines TRBV5-1 with TRBJ2-7, with 10 bases aligning to TRBD1. Looked up from germline, CDR1 is SGHRS and CDR2 is YFSETQ. CDR3 length: 12 residues. V lost 4 bases and J lost 6; bases outside the gene matches: 1. Here the CDR3 DNA reads TGCGCCAGCAGCCGGGACAGGGGCGAGCAGTACTTC. Residues: CASSRDRGEQYF.

For this clonotype: A read error may be the cause here, since a much bigger clone is one base away. This chain links TRBV2 with TRBJ2-1, with 10 bases lining up with TRBD2. This CDR3 is 13 amino acids long. Per the germline V gene, CDR1 is SNHLY and CDR2 is FYNNEI. J lost 6 bases, V lost 8 bases, and 4 bases had no gene match. CDR3 DNA sequence: TGTGCCAGCGGGACTAGCGAGGGCAATGAGCAGTTCTTC. Its protein product is CASGTSEGNEQFF.

J is TRBJ2-6 and V is TRBV5-6; 13 bases map to TRBD2. The germline V gene encodes CDR1 SGHDT and CDR2 YYEEEE. J lost 1 base, V lost 3 bases, and 4 bases had no gene match. CDR3 size: 18 residues. CDR3 in DNA: TGTGCCAGCAGCTCCGGGACTAGCGGGGATTCTGGGGCCAACGTCCTGACTTTC. This sequence encodes CASSSGTSGDSGANVLTF.

Many counts were recorded for this clonotype. V is TRBV27 and J is TRBJ1-1; D uncertain. Germline V gives CDR1 MNHEY, CDR2 SMNVEV (reference sequence). V gave up 5 bases and J gave up 1 base, with 17 bases separating them. CDR3 length: 16 amino acids. The CDR3 DNA follows: TGTGCCAGCAGTGCGCGACTAGGCGCGGCGAACACTGAAGCTTTCTTT. Translation gives CASSARLGAANTEAFF.

The genes are TRBV20-1 and TRBJ1-4; 8 nucleotides agree with TRBD1. The CDR3 extends over 13 amino acids. J was trimmed by 8 bases and V by 2 bases; bases with no gene match: 4. The V gene's germline CDR1 is DFQATT and CDR2 SNEGSKA (reference sequence). CDR3 coding DNA: TGCAGTGCTAGACGACAGGGGAGGGAAAAACTGTTTTTT. It codes for CSARRQGREKLFF.

This clonotype has a handful of counts. The CDR3 does not end in the conserved phenylalanine or tryptophan, so this is likely a read error. The chain recombines TRBV20-1 with TRBJ2-5, with 10 bases fitting TRBD2. CDR1 DFQATT and CDR2 SNEGSKA come from the germline V gene (reference sequence). The length of the CDR3 is 15 residues. Trimming at V came to 0 bases and at J to 5 bases, leaving 6 bases not matched to a gene. In DNA, the CDR3 is TGCAGTGCTAGAGATATGCTAGCGGGAGTGGAGACCCAGTACCTC. This gives the protein CSARDMLAGVETQYL.

This clonotype was seen at least ten times. This chain connects TRBV27 to TRBJ2-2, with TRBD2 identical over 7 bases. The germline V gene encodes CDR1 MNHEY and CDR2 SMNVEV (reference sequence). The trim removed 7 bases at V and 11 bases at J, leaving 4 bases unmatched. CDR3 length: 11 residues. The CDR3 region has the DNA TGTGCCAGCATCGGACTAGGCGAGCTGTTTTTT. Protein sequence: CASIGLGELFF.

About this clonotype itself: This could be a read error, since a much larger clone is one nucleotide away. This chain joins TRBV27 and TRBJ2-3; 9 nucleotides line up with TRBD1. There are 12 residues in the CDR3. Germline loops: CDR1 MNHEY, CDR2 SMNVEV (reference sequence). The CDR3 is CVSSPGQGTQYF. The CDR3 DNA reads as TGTGTCAGCAGCCCCGGACAGGGGACGCAGTATTTT.

Ten or more counts support this clonotype. V is TRBV13 and J is TRBJ1-2; no clear D gene. Trimming left V 1 base short and J 3 bases short, with 9 bases between. The CDR3 covers 14 residues. Per the germline V gene, CDR1 is PRHDT and CDR2 is FYEKMQ (reference sequence). CDR3 coding DNA: TGTGCCAGCAGCTTAGTCCGGGCCTACTATGGCTACACCTTC. Amino acid sequence: CASSLVRAYYGYTF.

The chain couples TRBV10-3 to TRBJ2-3; TRBD2 is a possible D gene (6 bases). Germline V gives CDR1 ENHRY, CDR2 SYGVKD. The length of the CDR3 is 17 residues. V lost 3 bases, J lost 0 bases, and 16 bases lay in between. The CDR3 reads CAISDSLTEGSTDTQYF. In nucleotides, the CDR3 is TGTGCCATCAGTGATTCTTTGACGGAGGGAAGCACAGATACGCAGTATTTT.

This clonotype has a handful of counts. This sequence joins TRBV24-1 and TRBJ2-1; D is possibly TRBD2 (6 bases). Trimming cost V 1 base and J 0 bases, with 12 bases left between them. This CDR3 region has 17 residues. Looked up from germline, CDR1 is KGHDR and CDR2 is SFDVKD. As DNA, the CDR3 is TGTGCCACCAGTGATTTTGGGCGGGAATCCTCCTACAATGAGCAGTTCTTC. It is translated as CATSDFGRESSYNEQFF.

The table lists this clonotype with many counts. This chain connects TRBV20-1 to TRBJ2-3; TRBD2 aligns across 10 bases. CDR1 and CDR2 from the germline V gene are DFQATT and SNEGSKA (reference sequence). V dropped 5 bases and J dropped 5; count of bases not matched to a gene: 7. The CDR3 covers 14 residues. The DNA for the CDR3 is TGCAGTGCTTTAGGACTAGCGGAGTTAGATACGCAGTATTTT. This gives the protein CSALGLAELDTQYF.

The chain couples TRBV10-3 to TRBJ2-3; 8 nucleotides align to TRBD1. Trimming cost V 7 bases and J 4 bases; bases outside gene matches: 10. The germline V gene has CDR1 ENHRY and CDR2 SYGVKD. There are 15 residues in the CDR3. The CDR3: CAIIPDRGGPDTQYF. CDR3 DNA sequence: TGTGCCATCATTCCAGACAGGGGAGGTCCAGATACGCAGTATTTT.

A note on this clonotype: A read error may be the cause here, since a much bigger clone is one base away. The chain uses TRBV7-7 and TRBJ2-5, with D possibly being TRBD2 (6 bases). CDR3 size: 14 residues. Germline CDR1 is SSHAT and CDR2 is FNYEAQ (reference sequence). This CDR3 reads CASSELQGGETQYF. The CDR3 nucleotides are TGTGCTAGCAGCGAACTTCAGGGAGGCGAGACCCAGTACTTC.